This T cell receptor beta chain was profiled in a study of tumor-infiltrating lymphocytes in oesophageal squamous cell carcinoma. TCRdb reprocessed the PCR reads via MiXCR and lists one record per CDR3 protein. The table has roughly 13,000 distinct CDR3 sequences, 45% to 50% seen once; the top ten hold 12% to 15%. Trimming removed 3 bases from V and 9 bases from J, with 13 bases in between. CDR3 length: 13 residues. CDR1 and CDR2 (germline): SGHDT, YYEEEE. Sequencing was performed on blood. This sequence originates from a male donor with esophageal squamous cell carcinoma. This chain links TRBV5-6 with TRBJ2-1; the D call may be TRBD1 or TRBD2 (5 bases each). CDR3 in amino acids: CASSWGRTGEQFF. The CDR3 DNA is TGTGCCAGCAGCTGGGGACGAACAGGTGAGCAGTTCTTC.